This TCR beta chain was profiled in a study of vaccination effects on CD4 cells after COVID-19. Study results and limitations: The study got few convalescent patients and did not collect any early post-infection timepoints.

Before sequencing took place, the ViraFEST assay used viral peptide pools to expand antigen-specific CD4+ T cells. Upon completion of about eleven days in culture, CD4+ T cells were isolated. It was two doses of either the BNT162b2 or mRNA-1273 vaccine that participants received. Vaccinees lacked prior SARS-CoV-2 infection and tested negative for nucleocapsid antibodies. The culture medium for a few million PBMC per well included around 9 IU/ml IL-2 and around 9.8 ug/ml peptides. Regarding this clone: Its antigen is still unknown.

The assay was immunoSEQ multiplex PCR, and TCRdb's table has in-frame clones only and misses some. The sample consists of tens of thousands of clones, 60% to 80% of them appearing once. The TCR sequence derives from a human donor who received a COVID-19 vaccine. Sequenced material: CD4+ T cells from PBMCs cultured with HCoV-OC43 spike peptides, taken after COVID-19 vaccination. The subset: HCoV-OC43 spike overlapping peptide pool stimulation.

Here the CDR3 reads CASSLISGQGAQYF. CDR3 nucleotide sequence: TGTGCCAGCAGTTTGATCAGCGGTCAAGGGGCCCAGTACTTC. V gene TRBV28 combines with J gene TRBJ2-5, with D perhaps assigned TRBD1 or TRBD2 (5 bases each). The length of the CDR3 is 14 residues. V lost 3 bases to trimming and J lost 9 bases, with 17 bases between them. CDR1 and CDR2 from the germline V gene are MDHEN and SYDVKM.